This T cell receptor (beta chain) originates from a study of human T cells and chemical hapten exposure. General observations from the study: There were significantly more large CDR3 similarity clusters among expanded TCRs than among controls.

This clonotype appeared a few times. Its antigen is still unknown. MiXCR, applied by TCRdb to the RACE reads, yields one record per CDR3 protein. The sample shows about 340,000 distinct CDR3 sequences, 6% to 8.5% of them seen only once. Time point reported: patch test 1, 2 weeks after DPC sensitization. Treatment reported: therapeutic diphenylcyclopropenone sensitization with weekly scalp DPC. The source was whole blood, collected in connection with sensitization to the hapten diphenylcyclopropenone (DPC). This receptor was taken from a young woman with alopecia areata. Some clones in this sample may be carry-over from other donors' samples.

The CDR3 protein is CASRRDGVTGELFF. The CDR3 DNA is TGTGCCAGCAGGCGGGACGGAGTCACCGGGGAGCTGTTTTTT. The chain has TRBV6-5 and TRBJ2-2, with D maybe TRBD2 (6 bases). Trimming stripped 6 bases from V and 4 bases from J, with 12 bases between. The CDR3 is made up of 14 amino acids. Germline-derived CDR1 and CDR2 are MNHEY and SVGAGI.